This entry describes one T cell receptor (beta chain). The target antigen is unknown. V was cut by 0 bases and J by 10 bases, with 7 bases left in between. There are 11 residues in the CDR3. CDR1 and CDR2 from the germline V gene are GTSNPN and SVGIG (reference sequence). The time point here: persistent/refractory GD, antithyroid drugs over 5 years with positive TRAb. PBMCs were the source of the RNA used for TCR sequencing. The source of the sample is a study of regulatory T cells in long-lasting Graves disease. The overall study: Treatment with antithyroid drugs for over 5 years, together with positive TSH receptor antibodies, meant persistent Graves' disease. The study's findings and limits: Persistent disease was characterized by preferential usage of TRBV28, TRBJ1-2 and TRBJ2-5.

Through Arm-PCR of CDR3 regions and iRepertoire HTBI primers, TCR beta libraries were built. As handled by the study authors: Taken together, the samples had around 66 TRBV and more than 12 TRBJ segments identified. Via MiXCR, TCRdb re-called the multiplex PCR reads, giving one row per CDR3 protein. TCRdb assigned the V and J calls; the authors' analysis was not used. This sample yields 700,000 or so distinct CDR3 sequences, of which 30% are seen a single time; about two fifths belongs to the top ten. Here the sequenced sample was peripheral blood mononuclear cells (PBMCs), taken when the disease was refractory, from a patient treated with antithyroid drugs. This chain joins TRBV30 and TRBJ2-1, with unresolved D. The receptor comes from a female donor with Graves disease. This chain's CDR3 is CAWSVQEEQFF. The CDR3 nucleotides read TGTGCCTGGAGTGTACAAGAAGAGCAGTTCTTC.